This TCR beta chain was retrieved from a study of T cells in Graves' hyperthyroidism and ophthalmopathy. Study-wide results and caveats: Clonotypes that were expanded in thyroid above 0.001 mostly appeared in blood too. Ophthalmopathy was identified by the model a median around 5.9 months ahead of onset.

Authors of the study amplified TCR beta CDR3 regions from RNA transcripts. During a first-round RT-PCR of the TCR CDR3, the HTBI primer set was used. TCRdb recomputed calls from the multiplex PCR reads with MiXCR, one row per CDR3 protein. The table has 300,000 to 450,000 distinct CDR3 sequences, 14% seen once; the top ten hold about 10%. This clonotype showed up just a few times. Its cognate antigen is unknown. V shed 4 bases and J shed 0 bases, with 7 bases lying between them. The CDR3 has 14 residues. The V gene's germline CDR1 is LNHDA and CDR2 SQIVND (reference sequence). This clonotype originated in a woman aged 55-69 years with Graves' hyperthyroidism. The sample comprised blood. The chain employs TRBV19 and TRBJ2-4, with D possibly matching TRBD1 (5 bases). The CDR3 sequence: CASSTGIAKNIQYF. In nucleotides, the CDR3 is TGTGCCAGTAGTACAGGGATAGCCAAAAACATTCAGTACTTC.